A single sample gave rise to the 24 T cell receptor beta chains below, sequenced in a study of cytomegalovirus exposure and HLA in healthy donors. Use of 60 Vbeta and 13 Jbeta primers characterized the PCR. The protocol was immunoSEQ multiplex PCR, while the TCRdb copy is restricted to in-frame clones and leaves out a portion. The sample holds 150,000 to 200,000 clones, more than 60% seen once. Sequencing was done on a sample of PBMCs. Every receptor here comes from a woman in her 40s in good health and CMV-seropositive.

The rearrangement joins TRBV19 to TRBJ1-5; TRBD1 matches at 8 bases. V was pared by 7 bases and J by 4 bases, with 6 bases of the junction left unmatched. The CDR3 totals 14 residues. The V gene's germline CDR1 is LNHDA and CDR2 SQIVND (reference sequence). The CDR3 spells CASKTGTGNQPQHF. The CDR3 bases are TGTGCCAGTAAAACCGGGACAGGTAATCAGCCCCAGCATTTT.

The genes are TRBV7-2 and TRBJ1-1; 8 bases are a match to TRBD1. The CDR3 length is 15 residues. The V and J ends lost 2 bases and 5 bases, in that order; junction bases with no gene match: 7. The germline gives CDR1 SGHTA, CDR2 FQGNSA. DNA for the CDR3: TGTGCCAGCAGCTTACCGACAGGGGTGTCAACTGAAGCTTTCTTT. It translates to CASSLPTGVSTEAFF.

The genes are TRBV2 and TRBJ1-6; a weak D match, TRBD1 (6 bases). This CDR3 contains 15 residues. The V gene lost 7 bases and the J gene lost 11 bases, with 21 bases spanning the gap. Germline values: CDR1 SNHLY, CDR2 FYNNEI. CDR3 in DNA: TGTGCCAGCAACGGACCTAGGGGGGGCGGGGCACCCCTCCACTTT. Translating it yields CASNGPRGGGAPLHF.

The chain uses TRBV6-1 and TRBJ2-1; 10 nucleotides match TRBD2. Germline CDR1 MNHNS, CDR2 SASEGT. V shed 1 base and J 3 bases; nucleotides not matched to a gene: 3. The CDR3 consists of 16 residues. CDR3: CASSEVSGGGYNEQFF. The DNA of the CDR3 is TGTGCCAGCAGTGAAGTGAGCGGGGGGGGCTACAATGAGCAGTTCTTC.

This clone appeared a single time. In the same sample, other DNA sequences code for this CDR3. The rearrangement links TRBV9 to TRBJ2-7, with D possibly matching TRBD2 (6 bases). CDR1 is SGDLS and CDR2 is YYNGEE in the germline V gene. The CDR3 length is 14 residues. The V gene lost 3 bases and the J gene lost 0 bases, with 10 bases spanning the gap. The CDR3 DNA follows: TGTGCCAGCAGCGCTGGAGGGATCTCCTACGAGCAGTACTTC. Translated, it gives CASSAGGISYEQYF.

The chain has TRBV2 and TRBJ2-3, with D hard to call. V lost 8 bases to trimming and J lost 3 bases, with 18 bases between them. The CDR3 is 15 residues long. The germline V gene has CDR1 SNHLY and CDR2 FYNNEI. The CDR3 region is CASGFRLDWTDTQYF. CDR3 nucleotide sequence: TGTGCCAGCGGGTTTCGCCTAGATTGGACAGATACGCAGTATTTT.

This clone has just one count. This chain joins TRBV11-2 and TRBJ2-3; D perhaps matches TRBD2 (6 bases). The length of the CDR3 is 15 residues. CDR1 and CDR2 (germline): SGHAT, FQNNGV. V gave up 5 bases and J gave up 1 base, with 13 bases separating them. CDR3 sequence: CASSTSSLGTDTQYF. The CDR3 DNA is TGTGCCAGCAGCACTAGCTCCCTGGGCACAGATACGCAGTATTTT.

The chain carries TRBV7-9 and TRBJ1-1, with D unclear. V was pared by 4 bases and J by 6 bases, with 27 bases between. CDR1 is SEHNR, CDR2 FQNEAQ, per germline (reference sequence). This CDR3 spans 18 amino acids. The DNA for the CDR3 is TGTGCCAGCAGCTCCGACCGGGCGGCCCCCGTGAGACTAGCTGAAGCTTTCTTT. Its protein is CASSSDRAAPVRLAEAFF.

The chain joins TRBV29-1 to TRBJ1-2; 8 positions match TRBD1. The J segment lost 6 bases and the V segment lost 4 bases, leaving 16 bases of the junction unmatched. Per germline, CDR1 SQVTM and CDR2 ANQGSEA. The CDR3 covers 16 residues. CDR3 nucleotides: TGCAGCGTTGTAGTGGACAGGGACGGAGATTATGATGGCTACACCTTC. It encodes CSVVVDRDGDYDGYTF.

CDR3 nucleotide sequence: TGTGCCAGCCGTCCAACTAGCGGGACCGGGGAGCTGTTTTTT. Translation: CASRPTSGTGELFF. This chain joins TRBV11-1 and TRBJ2-2, with 9 bases lining up with TRBD2. The trim removed 8 bases at V and 5 bases at J, leaving 6 bases unmatched. Germline V gives CDR1 SGHAT, CDR2 FQDESV (reference sequence). This CDR3 spans 14 amino acids.

This clone has a handful of counts. This chain uses TRBV5-6 with TRBJ1-3; 10 bases map to TRBD1. The CDR3 covers 15 residues. Germline V gives CDR1 SGHDT, CDR2 YYEEEE. V lost 4 bases and J lost 4; bases outside the gene matches: 5. The DNA for the CDR3 is TGTGCCAGCAGCCCCGACAGGGGGCTAGGAAACACCATATATTTT. Its translation: CASSPDRGLGNTIYF.

This clone has only a few counts. The chain couples TRBV4-3 to TRBJ1-6, with TRBD1 matching over 8 bases. J was trimmed by 6 bases and V by 4 bases; bases with no gene match: 8. The CDR3 runs 16 residues. Germline CDR1 reads LGHNA; CDR2 reads YSLEER. CDR3 in DNA: TGCGCCAGCAGCCTCGGGACAGGCTCTCTTAATTCACCCCTCCACTTT. Protein: CASSLGTGSLNSPLHF.

This clone was counted a few times. The CDR3 loop reads CASSAGDYTDTQYF. DNA for the CDR3: TGTGCCAGCAGCGCCGGGGACTACACAGATACGCAGTATTTT. J is TRBJ2-3 and V is TRBV4-2; 7 nucleotides align to TRBD2. V lost 5 bases, J lost 2 bases, and 4 bases stayed unmatched. Germline CDR1 is LGHNA and CDR2 is YNFKEQ. The CDR3 is made up of 14 amino acids.

This clone was found once. The chain uses TRBV29-1 and TRBJ1-2; tentatively, D is TRBD1 (6 bases). Trimming removed 3 bases at V and 3 bases at J, with 8 bases between. The CDR3 is made up of 12 amino acids. Germline lookup yields CDR1 SQVTM and CDR2 ANQGSEA. The CDR3 nucleotides read TGCAGCGTTGATTCAGGGGACTATGGCTACACCTTC. As protein: CSVDSGDYGYTF.

This clone was observed a few times. Different DNA sequences within this sample yield the same CDR3. The chain links TRBV5-1 to TRBJ1-1; D remains ambiguous. Germline V lookup: CDR1 SGHRS, CDR2 YFSETQ. With 0 bases removed from V and 2 bases from J, the gap between germline ends came to 8 bases. The CDR3 loop spans 14 amino acids. The CDR3: CASSLGHLNTEAFF. The CDR3 DNA reads as TGCGCCAGCAGCTTGGGACATCTAAACACTGAAGCTTTCTTT.

This chain connects TRBV7-3 to TRBJ2-3; 11 bases are shared with TRBD2. The CDR3 is made up of 21 amino acids. Per germline, CDR1 SGHTA and CDR2 FQGTGA. J gave up 3 bases and V 5 bases, and 22 bases lay outside the gene matches. The CDR3 sequence: CASSLNPGTEIAGGMTDTQYF. DNA of the CDR3: TGTGCCAGCAGCCTGAACCCCGGGACTGAGATAGCGGGGGGGATGACAGATACGCAGTATTTT.

The chain joins TRBV28 to TRBJ1-2; D is unresolved. CDR3 length: 10 amino acids. Trimming stripped 4 bases from V and 7 bases from J, with 4 bases between. From germline, CDR1 is MDHEN and CDR2 SYDVKM. The DNA of the CDR3 is TGTGCCAGCAGTTACGGTGGCTACACCTTC. Protein: CASSYGGYTF.

The chain employs TRBV27 and TRBJ2-7; D call uncertain. From germline, CDR1 is MNHEY and CDR2 SMNVEV (reference sequence). The CDR3 loop spans 13 amino acids. Trimming left V 3 bases short and J 3 bases short, with 9 bases between. CDR3 nucleotides: TGTGCCAGCAGTTTTGGGCCATACTACGAGCAGTACTTC. This encodes CASSFGPYYEQYF.

This chain connects TRBV30 to TRBJ1-2, with D possibly being TRBD1 (5 bases). Germline V lookup: CDR1 GTSNPN, CDR2 SVGIG (reference sequence). CDR3 length equals 14 residues. V was shortened by 1 base and J by 3 bases, with 12 bases between the two germline ends. The CDR3 DNA sequence: TGTGCCTGGAGTGGGGGCCAGGGCTACTATGGCTACACCTTC. Translated: CAWSGGQGYYGYTF.

CDR3 coding DNA: TGTGCCAGCAGTGAACAGGGGGCGGGATATGGCTACACCTTC. Translating gives CASSEQGAGYGYTF. The V and J genes are TRBV6-1 and TRBJ1-2; 8 bases line up with TRBD1. Germline V gives CDR1 MNHNS, CDR2 SASEGT. The J segment lost 5 bases and the V segment lost 2 bases, leaving 4 bases of the junction unmatched. This CDR3 is built from 14 residues.

The V gene is TRBV7-9, the J gene TRBJ1-6; 7 bases fit TRBD1. Per germline, CDR1 SEHNR and CDR2 FQNEAQ (reference sequence). The CDR3 length is 16 residues. The V and J ends lost 5 bases and 9 bases, in that order; junction bases with no gene match: 13. DNA for the CDR3: TGTGCCAGCAGCCCTCACTCAGGGGGTCCCGCTTCACCCCTCCACTTT. This translates into CASSPHSGGPASPLHF.

Comments on this clone: The same CDR3 can be traced to other DNA sequences in this sample. CDR3 DNA: TGTGCCAGCAGCCAAGAAGGAGGGTATGGCTACACCTTC. Residues: CASSQEGGYGYTF. V gene TRBV4-2 combines with J gene TRBJ1-2; D is unclear. Deletions cut 0 bases from V and 5 bases from J, with 7 bases between. The CDR3 covers 13 residues. Germline V gives CDR1 LGHNA, CDR2 YNFKEQ.

The V gene is TRBV11-2, the J gene TRBJ1-2, with D maybe TRBD1 (5 bases). Trimming stripped 5 bases from V and 2 bases from J, with 18 bases between. The length of the CDR3 is 16 residues. CDR1 and CDR2 (germline): SGHAT, FQNNGV. The DNA of the CDR3 is TGTGCCAGCAGCCCTGGGACGGCCGGAGGGAACTATGGCTACACCTTC. Translated: CASSPGTAGGNYGYTF.

This chain uses TRBV27 with TRBJ1-1; D is unresolved. Germline CDR1 reads MNHEY; CDR2 reads SMNVEV (reference sequence). The length of the CDR3 is 15 residues. V was clipped by 5 bases and J by 0 bases, with 13 bases between them. The CDR3 protein is CASSPLPPMNTEAFF. CDR3 in DNA: TGTGCCAGCAGTCCCCTCCCTCCTATGAACACTGAAGCTTTCTTT.